This T cell receptor (beta chain) was sequenced in a study of blood T cells in healthy people across ages. For the second PCR, which ran for about 7 to 11 cycles, a sample-barcoded 5' primer and a J-beta primer mix were used. Using its own MiXCR run on the 5' RACE reads, TCRdb lists one record per CDR3 protein. The table lists about 800,000 distinct CDR3 sequences, 25% of them singletons. Looked up from germline, CDR1 is LGHNA and CDR2 is YSLEER. The CDR3 is made up of 17 amino acids. V gave up 0 bases and J gave up 0 bases, with 14 bases separating them. The same specimen was also included in a second study, on T cells of mothers and their children.

The V call is TRBV4-3, the J call TRBJ1-2, with D perhaps TRBD1 (5 bases). The TCR sequence derives from a boy younger than 18 in good health. Sequencing was carried out using blood. CDR3 nucleotides: TGCGCCAGCAGCCAAGATGGGCCTGGGGGGACTAACTATGGCTACACCTTC. This codes for CASSQDGPGGTNYGYTF.